This T cell receptor beta chain was recovered during a study of T-cell reconstitution after alpha-beta-depleted transplantation in children. Regarding the study as a whole: There were reportedly several hundred expanded graft clones from which alpha-beta T cells came about two months after transplant. T cells produced anew were the main source of T-cell counts and diversity one year after transplant. Surviving recipient T cells and thymic progenitors produced the high day-60 TCRbeta diversity seen in some patients.

Trimming left V 6 bases short and J 4 bases short, with 21 bases between. Germline-derived CDR1 and CDR2 are SGHTA and FQGNSA. This CDR3 region has 16 residues. Unique molecular identifiers were built into the TCRbeta library. TCRdb independently ran MiXCR on the PCR reads; one entry per CDR3 protein. Found here are 98,000 or so distinct CDR3 sequences, roughly a quarter of them singletons; the top ten hold about a fifth. This clonotype was counted only a few times. Its antigen remains unidentified. This sequence originates from a boy aged 2 to 9 with acute lymphoblastic leukemia, due to receive a stem cell transplant. The chain uses TRBV7-2 and TRBJ1-1; D uncertain. Sequencing was performed on PBMCs, taken before TCRalphabeta/CD19-depleted stem cell transplant. CDR3 DNA sequence: TGTGCCAGCAGAAGTAATCGGGCGGGAGGGAGCACTGAAGCTTTCTTT. Its translation is CASRSNRAGGSTEAFF.